The source of this T cell receptor beta chain is a study of CD8+ T cells in alopecia areata. The study's findings and limits: Sequences from scalp samples also cover resident alphabeta T cells of normal skin.

The sequencing template was cDNA reverse transcribed from extracted RNA. Some clones are missing from TCRdb's copy, which holds only in-frame ones; the method was immunoSEQ multiplex PCR. The table records 2,000 or so clones without singletons, the ten largest covering around 52%. This clone was detected many times. Its antigen remains unidentified. Each gene name is a mouse one. The read comes to an end 4 residues before the CDR3 does, leaving the germline J gene to fill in the end. Trimming removed 5 bases from V and 5 bases from J; junction bases left unmatched: 8. The CDR3 has 16 residues. The V gene's germline CDR1 is FNHDT and CDR2 SITEND (reference sequence).

V usage is TRBV19 and J usage is TRBJ2-1; TRBD2 matches at 12 bases. The TCR sequence derives from a C3H/HeJ mouse with alopecia areata. MHC haplotype of the strain: H2-k. Sequencing used lesional skin. CDR3 protein: CASSPQGDWGDAEQFF. The sequenced CDR3 bases are TGTGCCAGCAGCCCCCAGGGGGACTGGGGGGATGCT.